This T cell receptor beta chain is from a study of patients and donors after allogeneic stem cell transplantation. This clonotype was detected only a few times. TCRdb re-derived calls from the RT-PCR reads in MiXCR, one entry per CDR3 protein. The top ten clones hold about 33% of a sample with some 200,000 distinct CDR3 sequences, 41% of them seen once. CDR3 length: 15 residues. V was pared by 0 bases and J by 8 bases, with 11 bases between. CDR1 and CDR2 (germline): LGHNA, YSLEER. The chain carries TRBV4-3 and TRBJ1-6; maybe TRBD1 (5 bases). Material: blood, either unsorted or a sorted T cell fraction (not recorded which). The source is a human donor who was either an allogeneic HSCT recipient or a stem cell or donor lymphocyte infusion donor (not recorded which). It is not recorded whose cells these are; they may come from a transplant donor. The CDR3 sequence: CASSQDLGGDSPLHF. CDR3 sequence (DNA): TGCGCCAGCAGCCAAGACCTAGGAGGGGATTCACCCCTCCACTTT.